The clone carrying this T cell receptor (beta chain) was seen at least ten times. Its cognate antigen is unknown. TCRdb reanalysed the 5' RACE reads using MiXCR and keeps one entry per CDR3 protein. The sample carries 250,000 to 350,000 distinct CDR3 sequences, around 4.4% recorded once. This sample was taken from a study of T cells after yellow fever vaccination. Study-wide points: Contamination by abundant bulk-population clonotypes could be present in FACS-sorted repertoires. A weaker secondary response peaked on day 5, the primary on day 15. Just a small share of clonotypes turned up in the CD4 compartment as well as the CD8 compartment. Booster samples showed a return of most primary-vaccination clones (roughly 96% CD4, 70% to 90% CD8).

The CDR3 is 16 residues long. V lost 1 base and J lost 5, with 16 bases in between. CDR1 is LGHNA and CDR2 is YSLEER in the germline V gene. The sample was PBMCs, taken 15 days after the yellow fever booster vaccination. V gene TRBV4-3 combines with J gene TRBJ2-3; possibly TRBD2 for D (6 bases). The TCR was taken from a man between 18 and 35 years old who received the YFV17D yellow fever vaccine. CDR3 amino acids: CASSQAWRGQGDTQYF. CDR3 sequence (DNA): TGCGCCAGCAGCCAAGCTTGGCGGGGTCAGGGAGATACGCAGTATTTT.